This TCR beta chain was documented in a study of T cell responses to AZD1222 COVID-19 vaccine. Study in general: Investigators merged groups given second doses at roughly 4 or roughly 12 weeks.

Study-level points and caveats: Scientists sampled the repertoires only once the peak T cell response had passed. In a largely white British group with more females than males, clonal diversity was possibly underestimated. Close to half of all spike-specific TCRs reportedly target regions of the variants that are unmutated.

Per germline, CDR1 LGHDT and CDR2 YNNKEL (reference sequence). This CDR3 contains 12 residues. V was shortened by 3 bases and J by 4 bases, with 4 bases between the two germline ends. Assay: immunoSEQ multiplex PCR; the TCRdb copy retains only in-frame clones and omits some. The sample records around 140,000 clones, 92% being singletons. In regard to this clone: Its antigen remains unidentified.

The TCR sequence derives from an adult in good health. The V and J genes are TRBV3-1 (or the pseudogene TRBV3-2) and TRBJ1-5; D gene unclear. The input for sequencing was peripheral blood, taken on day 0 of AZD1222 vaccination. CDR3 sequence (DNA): TGTGCCAGCAGCCAGGGGAATCAGCCCCAGCATTTT. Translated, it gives CASSQGNQPQHF.